The clone carrying this T cell receptor beta chain has a count of ten or more. Listed TCR primers, together with previously described methods, were used for the bulk TCR libraries. Each CDR3 protein is one row after TCRdb ran MiXCR on the PCR reads. The sample contains 600,000 to 650,000 distinct CDR3 sequences, about 20% of which appear only once. This specimen belongs to a study of molecular identifiers for immune sequencing clone quantification. A CD8+CD4-CCR7+CD45RA+ phenotype served as the sorting definition for naive CD8 T cells. Trimming removed 4 bases at V and 3 bases at J, with 12 bases between. CDR1 and CDR2 from the germline V gene are SGHDN and FVKESK. This CDR3 contains 14 residues.

The chain has TRBV14 and TRBJ2-5; D perhaps matches TRBD1 (5 bases). Source material: naive CD8+ T cells from blood, with Jurkat cell RNA spiked in. Subset in this sample: FACS-sorted CD8+CD4-CCR7+CD45RA+ naive T cells. This clonotype was obtained from a human donor in good health. Some libraries in this study had Jurkat cell RNA spiked in. In DNA form, the CDR3 reads TGTGCCAGCAGCCCATACGGACATGAAGAGACCCAGTACTTC. Protein product: CASSPYGHEETQYF.